Below are 26 T cell receptor beta chains sequenced from a single sample in a study of blood T cell repertoires in COVID-19. Sequencing used immunoSEQ multiplex PCR; TCRdb keeps in-frame clones, though not all of them. The data contain approximately 150,000 clones, more than 60% of them singletons. The specimen was peripheral blood. All receptors derive from a man aged 45-65 years with acute or convalescent COVID-19.

The gene calls are TRBV6-5 and TRBJ2-7, with TRBD1 identical over 7 bases. This CDR3 spans 15 amino acids. Germline V gene data show CDR1 as MNHEY and CDR2 as SVGAGI. The trim removed 7 bases at V and 7 bases at J, leaving 16 bases unmatched. CDR3 residues: CASIQTGRRGWEQYV. CDR3 nucleotides: TGTGCCAGCATCCAGACAGGGAGAAGGGGTTGGGAGCAGTACGTC.

The rearrangement uses TRBV5-6 and TRBJ2-1, with 9 bases fitting TRBD2. V gave up 7 bases and J gave up 4 bases; unmatched junction bases: 6. CDR3 size: 14 residues. The V gene's germline CDR1 is SGHDT and CDR2 YYEEEE. The CDR3 nucleotides read TGTGCCAGCTCCTATAGCGGGGGTTACAATGAGCAGTTCTTC. Translation gives CASSYSGGYNEQFF.

The V gene is TRBV25-1, the J gene TRBJ1-4; possible D gene TRBD1, 5 bases. This CDR3 is 15 amino acids long. Germline V gene data show CDR1 as MGHDK and CDR2 as SYGVNS. V was clipped by 4 bases and J by 5 bases, with 14 bases between them. CDR3 coding DNA: TGTGCCAGCAGTGGGACGACAGTTAGGAATGAAAAACTGTTTTTT. Translated, it gives CASSGTTVRNEKLFF. Variable domain in full (rest from reference TRBV25-1 and TRBJ1-4): EADIYQTPRYLVIGTGKKITLECSQTMGHDKMYWYQQDPGMELHLIHYSYGVNSTEKGDLSSESTVSRIRTEHFPLTLESARPSHTSQYLCASSGTTVRNEKLFFGSGTQLSVL.

The chain links TRBV11-2 to TRBJ1-2; unclear D gene. The CDR3 is made up of 16 amino acids. V gave up 2 bases and J gave up 0 bases, with 13 bases separating them. The germline CDR1 and CDR2 sequences are SGHAT and FQNNGV. The CDR3 loop is CASSLSSRNSNYGYTF. The CDR3 DNA sequence: TGTGCCAGCAGCTTAAGTTCGAGGAATTCTAACTATGGCTACACCTTC.

The chain combines TRBV6-1 with TRBJ1-6, with D possibly being TRBD1 (5 bases). CDR1 and CDR2 (germline): MNHNS, SASEGT. V shed 1 base and J shed 8 bases, with 12 bases lying between them. This CDR3 is built from 15 residues. CDR3 sequence: CASSEDVTDHSPLHF. CDR3 bases: TGTGCCAGCAGTGAAGATGTGACAGACCATTCACCCCTCCACTTT.

The V and J genes are TRBV6-5 and TRBJ1-5, with D unclear. CDR3 length: 14 residues. The V end was cut by 5 bases, the J end by 11 bases, with 19 bases between. The germline gives CDR1 MNHEY, CDR2 SVGAGI. DNA of the CDR3: TGTGCCAGCAGTCGCCCCGGGGTGGGTATGGCCCAGCATTTT. Translation gives CASSRPGVGMAQHF.

V and J are TRBV5-1 and TRBJ2-5; D ambiguous. The CDR3 runs to 16 residues. Germline V gene sequence: CDR1 SGHRS, CDR2 YFSETQ. V was pared by 1 base and J by 1 base, with 14 bases between. This chain's CDR3 is CASSLIPGASQETQYF. CDR3 nucleotides: TGCGCCAGCAGCTTGATCCCAGGCGCCTCCCAAGAGACCCAGTACTTC.

The rearrangement uses TRBV6-5 and TRBJ1-2; 9 bases align to TRBD1. The CDR3 loop spans 14 amino acids. The junction had 4 bases not matched to a gene; V was cut back by 6 bases and J by 2 bases. The germline V gene has CDR1 MNHEY and CDR2 SVGAGI. The CDR3: CASSRDRENYGYTF. CDR3 nucleotide sequence: TGTGCCAGCAGCCGGGACAGGGAAAACTATGGCTACACCTTC.

The chain is built from TRBV6-5 and TRBJ2-7; 8 bases map to TRBD2. With 6 bases clipped from V and 3 bases from J, the junction kept 7 bases outside the gene matches. This CDR3 has 14 amino acids. Per germline, CDR1 MNHEY and CDR2 SVGAGI. The CDR3: CASRPGLEHYEQYV. DNA for the CDR3: TGTGCCAGCAGACCGGGACTAGAACACTACGAGCAGTACGTC.

The chain has TRBV6-1 and TRBJ1-2; TRBD1 is a possible D gene (6 bases). Germline CDR1 reads MNHNS; CDR2 reads SASEGT. CDR3 size: 13 residues. V was pared by 1 base and J by 7 bases, with 10 bases between. As DNA, the CDR3 is TGTGCCAGCAGTGAAGTGACAGGAGGTGGCTACACCTTC. Translation gives CASSEVTGGGYTF.

This clone was counted once. The chain is built from TRBV9 and TRBJ1-4, with D tentatively TRBD1 (5 bases). Trimming took off 3 bases at V and 7 bases at J, with 10 bases between the two ends. CDR1 is SGDLS, CDR2 YYNGEE, per germline. The CDR3 runs to 13 residues. CDR3 protein: CASSDGRGEKLFF. In DNA form, the CDR3 reads TGTGCCAGCAGCGATGGGAGGGGTGAAAAACTGTTTTTT.

The rearrangement links TRBV29-1 to TRBJ2-2, with D tentatively TRBD2 (6 bases). Per germline, CDR1 SQVTM and CDR2 ANQGSEA. Trimming shortened V by 2 bases and J by 2 bases, and 12 bases separated the two germline ends. The CDR3 totals 15 residues. The CDR3 coding sequence is TGCAGCGTTGAATCCGGGACTTACAACACCGGGGAGCTGTTTTTT. Translation gives CSVESGTYNTGELFF.

The chain uses TRBV7-8 and TRBJ1-2, with 8 bases fitting TRBD1. Germline CDR1 is SGHVS and CDR2 is FQNEAQ. The CDR3 is made up of 16 amino acids. The J segment lost 2 bases and the V segment lost 0 bases, leaving 5 bases of the junction unmatched. The CDR3 reads CASSLAGAGGNYGYTF. CDR3 in DNA: TGTGCCAGCAGCTTAGCGGGGGCAGGGGGCAACTATGGCTACACCTTC.

The chain joins TRBV6-5 to TRBJ1-5, with 8 positions matching TRBD1. The CDR3 is made up of 15 amino acids. With V trimmed by 6 bases and J by 2 bases, 6 bases remained unmatched. Germline V gives CDR1 MNHEY, CDR2 SVGAGI. Here the CDR3 DNA reads TGTGCCAGCAGACCGGGGACAGGTGGCAATCAGCCCCAGCATTTT. Protein product: CASRPGTGGNQPQHF.

The chain combines TRBV9 with TRBJ1-6; D gene unclear. The V gene lost 4 bases and the J gene lost 7 bases, with 12 bases spanning the gap. The CDR3 loop spans 14 amino acids. Germline lookup yields CDR1 SGDLS and CDR2 YYNGEE. CDR3 sequence: CASSPRLRNSPLHF. Here the CDR3 DNA reads TGTGCCAGCAGCCCACGCCTACGGAATTCACCCCTCCACTTT. Full variable domain (missing parts from reference TRBV9 and TRBJ1-6): DSGVTQTPKHLITATGQRVTLRCSPRSGDLSVYWYQQSLDQGLQFLIQYYNGEERAKGNILERFSAQQFPDLHSELNLSSLELGDSALYFCASSPRLRNSPLHFGNGTRLTVT.

The chain employs TRBV6-5 and TRBJ1-1; D is possibly TRBD1 (5 bases). CDR1 is MNHEY, CDR2 SVGAGI, per germline. The CDR3 spans 13 residues. The germline V and J ends were trimmed by 6 bases and 2 bases, with 10 bases remaining between them. In DNA form, the CDR3 reads TGTGCCAGCAGAACGGGGGGAAACACTGAAGCTTTCTTT. It is translated as CASRTGGNTEAFF.

J is TRBJ1-3 and V is TRBV6-5; D ambiguous. Germline CDR1 and CDR2: MNHEY and SVGAGI. Trimming cost V 8 bases and J 4 bases, with 15 bases left between them. This CDR3 region has 14 residues. CDR3 sequence: CASADYQGGNTIYF. The CDR3 DNA is TGTGCCAGCGCGGACTACCAAGGGGGAAACACCATATATTTT.

This chain joins TRBV10-3 and TRBJ2-1; TRBD2 matches at 8 bases. Germline assignment: CDR1 ENHRY and CDR2 SYGVKD. The V segment lost 7 bases and the J segment 5 bases; nucleotides outside the gene matches: 10. This CDR3 has 15 residues. In DNA form, the CDR3 reads TGTGCCATCAAGCCGGGACTAGGGAACCACAATGAGCAGTTCTTC. This sequence encodes CAIKPGLGNHNEQFF.

The CDR3 bases are TGCGCCAGCAGTCGCGGGACAGGGGATGGAAACACCATATATTTT. Residues: CASSRGTGDGNTIYF. The J gene is TRBJ1-3, the V gene TRBV5-1; 10 nucleotides match TRBD1. The CDR3 spans 15 residues. The ends lost 5 bases at V and 3 bases at J; junction bases unmatched: 5. Germline values: CDR1 SGHRS, CDR2 YFSETQ. Filled out from reference TRBV5-1 and TRBJ1-3, the complete variable domain reads KAGVTQTPRYLIKTRGQQVTLSCSPISGHRSVSWYQQTPGQGLQFLFEYFSETQRNKGNFPGRFSGRQFSNSRSEMNVSTLELGDSALYLCASSRGTGDGNTIYFGEGSWLTVV.

The chain carries TRBV10-3 and TRBJ2-5; 10 bases match TRBD2. Germline V lookup: CDR1 ENHRY, CDR2 SYGVKD. V lost 4 bases to trimming and J lost 3 bases; unmatched junction nucleotides: 14. The CDR3 is made up of 18 amino acids. This CDR3 reads CAISGSSGGVWWEETQYF. In DNA, the CDR3 is TGTGCCATCAGTGGTTCCAGCGGGGGGGTATGGTGGGAAGAGACCCAGTACTTC.

This CDR3 is CASSPGSVGNTIYF. The CDR3 nucleotides are TGTGCCAGCAGTCCCGGGTCGGTTGGAAACACCATATATTTT. This sequence joins TRBV5-8 and TRBJ1-3; no firm D call. The CDR3 runs to 14 residues. CDR1 and CDR2 (germline): SGHTS, YDEGEE. V was trimmed by 5 bases and J by 3 bases, leaving 12 bases between them.

The chain employs TRBV11-3 and TRBJ2-2; D is perhaps TRBD1 (6 bases). With 5 bases removed from V and 7 bases from J, the gap between germline ends came to 14 bases. Germline values: CDR1 SGHNT, CDR2 YENEEA. The CDR3 spans 14 residues. The CDR3 spells CASSADRSVGELFF. CDR3 DNA sequence: TGTGCCAGCAGCGCAGACAGGTCGGTCGGGGAGCTGTTTTTT.

This chain connects TRBV7-2 to TRBJ1-5; a possible D gene is TRBD1 (5 bases). V was cut by 5 bases and J by 7 bases, with 21 bases left in between. CDR3 length: 16 amino acids. The germline gives CDR1 SGHTA, CDR2 FQGNSA. In DNA, the CDR3 is TGTGCCAGCAGCACTTCAGGCAATCTCGGGGGACAGCCCCAGCATTTT. Its protein product is CASSTSGNLGGQPQHF.

This clone was counted a single time. The chain employs TRBV30 and TRBJ1-1; D is undetermined. CDR1 is GTSNPN and CDR2 is SVGIG in the germline V gene (reference sequence). The CDR3 loop spans 15 amino acids. V dropped 3 bases and J dropped 0 bases, with 14 bases sitting between them. In DNA form, the CDR3 reads TGTGCCTGGAGCCGGCGCAGGTTCATGAACACTGAAGCTTTCTTT. This codes for CAWSRRRFMNTEAFF.

This clone was observed a handful of times. This chain joins TRBV2 and TRBJ2-5; tentative D call: TRBD1 (6 bases). Deletions cut 8 bases from V and 1 base from J, with 14 bases between. The germline CDR1 and CDR2 sequences are SNHLY and FYNNEI. The CDR3 runs 14 residues. The CDR3 nucleotides are TGTGCCAGCTCGGCCGGGACACTCCAAGAGACCCAGTACTTC. It specifies CASSAGTLQETQYF.

The genes are TRBV6-6 and TRBJ1-5, with 7 positions matching TRBD1. Per germline, CDR1 MNHNY and CDR2 SVGAGI (reference sequence). With V trimmed by 8 bases and J by 3 bases, 7 bases remained unmatched. The CDR3 is 14 amino acids. This chain's CDR3 is CASYTGQSNQPQHF. For the CDR3, the DNA is TGTGCCAGCTATACGGGACAGTCCAATCAGCCCCAGCATTTT.